This TCR beta chain appears in the sequencing data of a study of OX40 agonist ivuxolimab in advanced cancers. As for the study in general: Age averaged roughly 60 years (range roughly 23 to 79), and 82.7% were male.

This table comes from immunoSEQ multiplex PCR, and its TCRdb copy is limited to in-frame clones, with some not included. The repertoire holds over 15,000 clones, with roughly three quarters as singletons. Trimming took off 5 bases at V and 8 bases at J, with 9 bases between the two ends. Germline-derived CDR1 and CDR2 are MNHNS and SASEGT. This CDR3 contains 11 residues. The J gene is TRBJ1-1, the V gene TRBV6-1; D not resolved. The receptor comes from an adult with an advanced solid tumor such as melanoma, head and neck, liver or kidney cancer. The material was CD4+ or CD8+ T cells sorted from blood, obtained in a trial of the OX40 agonist ivuxolimab. As DNA, the CDR3 is TGTGCCAGCAGTTCCAGAAGCGAAGCTTTCTTT. This gives the protein CASSSRSEAFF.